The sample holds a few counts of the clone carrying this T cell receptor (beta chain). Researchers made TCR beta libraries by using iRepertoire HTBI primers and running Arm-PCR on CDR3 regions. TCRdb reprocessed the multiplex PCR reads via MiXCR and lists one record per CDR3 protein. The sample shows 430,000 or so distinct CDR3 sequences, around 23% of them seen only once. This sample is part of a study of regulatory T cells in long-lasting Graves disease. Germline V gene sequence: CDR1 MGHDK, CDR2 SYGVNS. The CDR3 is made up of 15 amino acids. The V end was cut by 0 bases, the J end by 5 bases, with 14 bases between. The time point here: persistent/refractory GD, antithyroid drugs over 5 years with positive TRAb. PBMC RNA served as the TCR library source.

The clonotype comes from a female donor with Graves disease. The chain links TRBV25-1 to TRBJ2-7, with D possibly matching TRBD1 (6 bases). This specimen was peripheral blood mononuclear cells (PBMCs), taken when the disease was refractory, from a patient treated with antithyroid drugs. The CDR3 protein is CASSEYGQGQNEQYF. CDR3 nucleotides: TGTGCCAGCAGTGAATATGGGCAGGGGCAAAACGAGCAGTACTTC.